This is a list of T cell receptor beta chains from one sample in a study of T cell clusters in autoimmune cytopenias. No DNA is given; TCRdb re-called the multiplex PCR reads and lists each CDR3 protein once. The sample includes some 2,000 distinct CDR3 sequences. These same records also appear under a second study, on T cell repertoires in aging, cancer and after chemotherapy.

Source material: peripheral blood. These receptors were taken from a human donor with an autoimmune cytopenia or autoimmune hepatitis (not recorded which). CDR3s include the opening cysteine and the closing phenylalanine or tryptophan. The order of the fields is J gene, V gene, clone size, CDR3 protein. Size is stated for part of the rows, as once, few or many counts, or as a class when the clone is expanded.

TRBJ2-7,TRBV27,medium-sized,CASMSASGMYEQYF
TRBJ2-3,TRBV6-6,.,CASSFSGGRGADTQYF
TRBJ1-6,TRBV15,medium-sized,CATSRDGTNSPLHF
TRBJ1-1,TRBV6-1,.,CASSGEQGSKTEAFF
TRBJ2-1,TRBV11-3,.,CASSLTFGNEQFF
TRBJ1-1,TRBV15,.,CATSRDPPGQGAKGTEAFF
TRBJ2-7,TRBV5-1,.,CASSAGQGYEQYF
TRBJ2-1,TRBV12-5,.,CASGGPGVDEQFF
TRBJ2-7,TRBV15,.,CATSLDRNEQYF
TRBJ1-4,TRBV10-3,.,CAISDDRSREKLFF
TRBJ2-5,TRBV5-5,.,CASSTFGQGEEETQYF
TRBJ1-4,TRBV6-5,.,CASSYDAPPNEKLFF
TRBJ2-3,TRBV11-3,large,CASSPGVTDTQYF
TRBJ2-1,TRBV6-5,medium-sized,CASSYPPSGRGEQFF
TRBJ2-5,TRBV12-3/TRBV12-4,medium-sized,CASSFGLTDGYF
TRBJ1-1,TRBV5-1,.,CASSLDWGNTEAFF
TRBJ2-4,TRBV5-1,.,CASSLPPDFGAKNIQYF
TRBJ1-6,TRBV11-3,medium-sized,CASSPVWRQGNSPLHF
TRBJ1-2,TRBV13,.,CASSTFRGQYYGYTF
TRBJ1-6,TRBV5-5,.,CASSGDRESPLHF
TRBJ2-3,TRBV5-1,medium-sized,CASSLSGLSSTDTQYF
TRBJ1-2,TRBV27,.,CASSPQQASLFNYGYTF
TRBJ1-2,TRBV19,medium-sized,CASTPGTVNGYTF
TRBJ1-5,TRBV12-3/TRBV12-4,.,CASSLAGVTAQHF
TRBJ1-6,TRBV19,medium-sized,CATDATGGSYNSPLHF
TRBJ2-3,TRBV5-1,.,CASIRGISTDTQYF
TRBJ2-1,TRBV5-5,medium-sized,CASSSSLAGSYNEQFF
TRBJ2-7,TRBV5-6,.,CATAGTGGRNEQYF
TRBJ2-3,TRBV18,.,CASSPPVGRPTDTQYF
TRBJ2-1,TRBV18,.,CASSRGQGAGNEQFF
TRBJ2-1,TRBV27,.,CASSKGGLAGEQFF
TRBJ2-5,TRBV11-2,.,CASSALQGGPETQYF
TRBJ1-6,TRBV6-5,.,CASSQPGQGKMPLHF
TRBJ1-5,TRBV19,medium-sized,CASSMPGTRQPQHF
TRBJ2-3,TRBV7-7,.,CASSLGLASTDTQYF